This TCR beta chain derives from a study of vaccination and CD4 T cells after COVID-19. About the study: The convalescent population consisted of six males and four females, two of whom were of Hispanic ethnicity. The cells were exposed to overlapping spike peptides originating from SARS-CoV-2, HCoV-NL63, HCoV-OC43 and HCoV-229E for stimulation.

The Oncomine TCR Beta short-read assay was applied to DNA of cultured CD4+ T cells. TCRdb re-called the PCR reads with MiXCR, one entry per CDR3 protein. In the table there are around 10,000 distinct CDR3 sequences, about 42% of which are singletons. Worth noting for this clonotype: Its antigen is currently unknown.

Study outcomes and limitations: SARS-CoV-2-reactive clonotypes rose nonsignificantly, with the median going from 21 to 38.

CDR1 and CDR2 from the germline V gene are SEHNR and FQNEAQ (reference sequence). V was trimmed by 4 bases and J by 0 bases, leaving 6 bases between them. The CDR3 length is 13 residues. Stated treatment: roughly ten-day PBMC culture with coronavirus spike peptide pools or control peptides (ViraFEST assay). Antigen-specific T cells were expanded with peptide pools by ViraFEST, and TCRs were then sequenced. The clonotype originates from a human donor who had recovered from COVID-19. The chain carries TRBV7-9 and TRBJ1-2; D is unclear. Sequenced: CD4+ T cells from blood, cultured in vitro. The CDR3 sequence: CASSSESNYGYTF. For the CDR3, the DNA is TGTGCCAGCAGCTCAGAATCTAACTATGGCTACACCTTC.